These 24 T cell receptor beta chains came from one sample sequenced in a study of identical twins. TCRdb fed the 5' RACE reads into MiXCR, producing one record per CDR3 protein. The sample shows 430,000 or so distinct CDR3 sequences, 24% of them seen only once. The same data also went into a second study, on T cells expressing NK-cell markers.

Sequences were obtained from CD4+ T cells sorted from blood. The receptors were sampled from a woman aged 18 to 35 in good health.

This clonotype was observed a handful of times. The J gene is TRBJ2-6, the V gene TRBV12-3 or TRBV12-4, with a tentative D call TRBD1 (6 bases). The CDR3 loop spans 15 amino acids. Trimming removed 4 bases from V and 4 bases from J, with 11 bases in between. CDR3 region: CASSYRAYGANVLTF. The CDR3 DNA sequence: TGTGCCAGCAGTTACAGGGCTTACGGGGCCAACGTCCTGACTTTC.

This clonotype appeared many times. A read error may account for a junction end that differs from germline. The chain joins TRBV5-1 to TRBJ2-7; no definite D call. Germline V gene data show CDR1 as SGHRS and CDR2 as YFSETQ. CDR3 length: 12 residues. This chain's CDR3 is CASSLGFYEQYF. The CDR3 bases are TGTGCCAGCAGCTTAGGTTTCTACGAGCAGTACTTC.

Only a few counts were recorded for this clonotype. The V and J genes are TRBV29-1 and TRBJ2-7; D gene uncertain. V gave up 1 base and J gave up 4 bases, with 14 bases separating them. The germline V gene has CDR1 SQVTM and CDR2 ANQGSEA. The length of the CDR3 is 14 residues. CDR3 bases: TGCAGCGTTGAAGTAGCCAGAGAAGGGTACGAGCAGTACTTC. Its translation is CSVEVAREGYEQYF.

The V and J genes are TRBV10-3 and TRBJ2-4; D is uncertain. The germline gives CDR1 ENHRY, CDR2 SYGVKD. Trimming removed 3 bases from V and 1 base from J, with 19 bases in between. The CDR3 contains 18 residues. The CDR3 region is CAISEVAPLSTAKNIQYF. The CDR3 coding sequence is TGTGCCATCAGTGAAGTAGCCCCTTTATCGACTGCCAAAAACATTCAGTACTTC.

This clonotype was seen a handful of times. This chain joins TRBV20-1 and TRBJ2-5, with 11 bases aligning to TRBD2. Germline CDR1 is DFQATT and CDR2 is SNEGSKA (reference sequence). CDR3 size: 14 residues. The V and J ends lost 4 bases and 10 bases, in that order; junction bases with no gene match: 11. The CDR3 loop is CSANSGTSGLHQYF. In DNA, the CDR3 is TGCAGTGCTAATTCCGGGACTAGCGGCCTGCACCAGTACTTC.

DNA for the CDR3: TGTGCCAGCAGTTTAAGCGGTCGGGGGGCGCGGTTCTTC. It encodes CASSLSGRGARFF. The chain couples TRBV27 to TRBJ2-1, with a weak D call TRBD2 (7 bases). CDR3 size: 13 residues. Germline assignment: CDR1 MNHEY and CDR2 SMNVEV (reference sequence). Trimming cost V 2 bases and J 15 bases, with 17 bases left between them.

The chain employs TRBV30 and TRBJ2-3; the match to TRBD1 covers 8 bases. Germline V gives CDR1 GTSNPN, CDR2 SVGIG (reference sequence). V shed 2 bases and J 10 bases; nucleotides not matched to a gene: 11. The CDR3 runs to 14 residues. CDR3 residues: CAWSSTGGPLPQYF. CDR3 bases: TGTGCCTGGAGTTCAACAGGGGGACCCCTCCCGCAGTATTTT.

This clonotype was seen more than once but under ten times. J is TRBJ2-2 and V is TRBV9; D is unresolved. Trimming took 0 bases from V and 4 from J, leaving 10 bases between them. The CDR3 is made up of 15 amino acids. CDR1 is SGDLS and CDR2 is YYNGEE in the germline V gene. The CDR3 here is CASSVDSYGTGELFF. The CDR3 region has the DNA TGTGCCAGCAGCGTAGACTCGTACGGCACCGGGGAGCTGTTTTTT.

There are a few counts of this clonotype. The V gene is TRBV9, the J gene TRBJ2-1; 7 bases agree with TRBD2. The CDR3 length is 14 residues. V shed 4 bases and J 3 bases; nucleotides not matched to a gene: 4. The germline V gene has CDR1 SGDLS and CDR2 YYNGEE. CDR3: CASSSRDYYNEQFF. In DNA, the CDR3 is TGTGCCAGCAGCTCCCGGGACTACTACAATGAGCAGTTCTTC.

The rearrangement links TRBV5-6 to TRBJ2-7; 10 nucleotides align to TRBD2. Germline values: CDR1 SGHDT, CDR2 YYEEEE. The CDR3 totals 15 residues. Germline trimming cut 2 bases from V and 4 bases from J; bases unmatched to any gene: 6. The CDR3 is CASSFLGLAAYEQYF. The CDR3 DNA is TGTGCCAGCAGCTTTCTTGGACTAGCGGCGTACGAGCAGTACTTC.

This clonotype has a handful of counts. The V and J genes are TRBV6-1 and TRBJ1-5, with TRBD1 identical over 11 bases. J lost 4 bases, V lost 4 bases, and 3 bases had no gene match. Germline assignment: CDR1 MNHNS and CDR2 SASEGT. The CDR3 consists of 15 residues. This chain's CDR3 is CASSARDRGNQPQHF. CDR3 coding DNA: TGTGCCAGCAGTGCCCGGGACAGGGGGAATCAGCCCCAGCATTTT.

The J gene is TRBJ2-5, the V gene TRBV5-1, with D tentatively TRBD1 or TRBD2 (5 bases each). Trimming stripped 0 bases from V and 5 bases from J, with 17 bases between. Per the germline V gene, CDR1 is SGHRS and CDR2 is YFSETQ. This CDR3 comprises 16 residues. The CDR3, as DNA: TGCGCCAGCAGCTTGGCCTTGGGGACCGCCGGGGAGACCCAGTACTTC. Amino acid sequence: CASSLALGTAGETQYF.

There are many counts of this clonotype. The chain is built from TRBV7-6 and TRBJ2-7; 7 bases line up with TRBD2. The CDR3 is 15 residues long. The trim removed 2 bases at V and 2 bases at J, leaving 6 bases unmatched. Germline V gives CDR1 SGHVS, CDR2 FNYEAQ. CDR3 bases: TGTGCCAGCAGCTTAAATGCGGGAGCTACCTACGAGCAGTACTTC. The encoded protein is CASSLNAGATYEQYF.

The gene calls are TRBV3-1 and TRBJ2-1; possibly TRBD2 for D (5 bases). The CDR3 is made up of 13 amino acids. Germline lookup yields CDR1 LGHDT and CDR2 YNNKEL (reference sequence). Trimming cost V 0 bases and J 11 bases, with 11 bases left between them. The CDR3 DNA is TGTGCCAGCAGCCAAGACGCAGGAGGCAAGCAGTTCTTC. It encodes CASSQDAGGKQFF.

This clonotype was seen a few times. The chain employs TRBV12-3 or TRBV12-4 and TRBJ1-2; no firm D call. This CDR3 has 12 residues. Trimming left V 8 bases short and J 3 bases short, with 10 bases between. CDR3 sequence reads: CASADVDYGYTF. The CDR3, as DNA: TGTGCCAGCGCGGACGTGGACTATGGCTACACCTTC.

The V and J genes are TRBV27 and TRBJ2-2; TRBD2 matches at 14 bases. The V gene end was trimmed by 5 bases and the J gene end by 1 base; junction bases not matched to a gene: 9. This CDR3 contains 19 residues. The germline V gene encodes CDR1 MNHEY and CDR2 SMNVEV (reference sequence). The CDR3 nucleotides are TGTGCCAGCAGTACCCGATTGGGGACTAGCGGGAGGAACACCGGGGAGCTGTTTTTT. It specifies CASSTRLGTSGRNTGELFF.

The V and J genes are TRBV6-5 and TRBJ1-1, with D possibly TRBD1 on 5 matching bases. V lost 2 bases to trimming and J lost 5 bases, with 9 bases between them. The CDR3 has 13 amino acids. Per the germline V gene, CDR1 is MNHEY and CDR2 is SVGAGI. The CDR3 DNA sequence: TGTGCCAGCAGTTACCTCGAGGGGACTGAAGCTTTCTTT. This translates into CASSYLEGTEAFF.

This clonotype has a handful of counts. The chain combines TRBV5-1 with TRBJ2-1; 12 nucleotides align to TRBD2. V lost 0 bases and J lost 5; bases outside the gene matches: 3. The V gene's germline CDR1 is SGHRS and CDR2 YFSETQ. This CDR3 region has 16 residues. The CDR3 reads CASSLVLAGGDNEQFF. For the CDR3, the DNA is TGCGCCAGCAGCTTGGTTCTAGCGGGAGGGGACAATGAGCAGTTCTTC.

The CDR3 sequence: CASSLGEDRLNTEAFF. The CDR3 DNA sequence: TGCGCCAGCAGCTTGGGGGAGGACAGACTGAACACTGAAGCTTTCTTT. The chain is built from TRBV5-1 and TRBJ1-1, with a possible D match to TRBD1 (6 bases). Trimming pared 0 bases from V and 0 bases from J, leaving 12 bases between. Per germline, CDR1 SGHRS and CDR2 YFSETQ. The CDR3 runs 16 residues.

The V and J genes are TRBV5-1 and TRBJ2-1; TRBD1 might be the D (5 bases). Germline CDR1 is SGHRS and CDR2 is YFSETQ. The CDR3 is 14 amino acids. The ends were cut back, 0 bases at V and 6 bases at J, with 10 bases in the middle. Here the CDR3 reads CASSLGGSGNEQFF. CDR3 coding DNA: TGCGCCAGCAGCTTGGGGGGCTCGGGCAATGAGCAGTTCTTC.

This clonotype was detected a few times. The chain has TRBV5-6 and TRBJ1-5, with D perhaps matching TRBD1 (6 bases). V gave up 0 bases and J gave up 6 bases, with 13 bases separating them. The CDR3 has 15 amino acids. In germline, CDR1 is SGHDT, CDR2 YYEEEE. Written as DNA, the CDR3 is TGTGCCAGCAGCTTGGCAGGGGCCGAGAGTCAGCCCCAGCATTTT. It codes for CASSLAGAESQPQHF.

This clonotype was seen more than once but under ten times. This chain connects TRBV4-2 to TRBJ2-7; unclear D gene. Looked up from germline, CDR1 is LGHNA and CDR2 is YNFKEQ. V lost 4 bases and J 5 bases, leaving 12 bases between the germline ends. CDR3 length equals 13 residues. The CDR3 DNA is TGTGCCAGCAGCCGGGTAGAGAGCCACGAGCAGTACTTC. This gives the protein CASSRVESHEQYF.

This clonotype came up a few times. J is TRBJ2-7 and V is TRBV20-1, with 8 bases matching TRBD2. Germline V CDR1 and CDR2: DFQATT, SNEGSKA (reference sequence). The CDR3 spans 13 residues. V shed 3 bases and J 3 bases; nucleotides not matched to a gene: 4. DNA of the CDR3: TGCAGTGCTAGTGGTCTAGCGGGCTACGAGCAGTACTTC. Amino acid sequence: CSASGLAGYEQYF.

The chain uses TRBV7-9 and TRBJ2-6; the D gene could be TRBD1 or TRBD2 (6 bases each). Germline values: CDR1 SEHNR, CDR2 FQNEAQ (reference sequence). V was cut by 2 bases and J by 2 bases, with 10 bases left in between. The CDR3 totals 16 residues. The CDR3 DNA is TGTGCCAGCAGCTTATCTGGGGGGCCTGGGGCCAACGTCCTGACTTTC. This gives the protein CASSLSGGPGANVLTF.